This entry lists 11 T cell receptor beta chains sequenced from one sample in a study of T-cell reconstitution after alpha-beta-depleted transplantation in children. TCRbeta library preparation incorporated unique molecular identifiers. TCRdb reanalysed the PCR reads using MiXCR and keeps one entry per CDR3 protein. The data contain around 140,000 distinct CDR3 sequences, 7.5% to 9% of them singletons. The material sequenced was PBMCs, mostly from graft donor cells, taken 180 days after TCRalphabeta/CD19-depleted stem cell transplant. These receptor sequences come from a female patient between 2 and 15 years old who had a stem cell transplant for congenital amegakaryocytic thrombocytopenia, so the T cells may come from the graft donor.

This clonotype was seen ten or more times. In DNA form, the CDR3 reads TGCAGTGCTTTCCGAGCGGGAGGGTCAGATACGCAGTATTTT. Translation gives CSAFRAGGSDTQYF. This chain uses TRBV20-1 with TRBJ2-3; 10 bases are shared with TRBD2. CDR1 is DFQATT and CDR2 is SNEGSKA in the germline V gene (reference sequence). The CDR3 length is 14 residues. The junction had 6 bases not matched to a gene; V was cut back by 5 bases and J by 4 bases.

This clonotype came up many times. In DNA, the CDR3 is TGCGCCAGCAGCCTCGGGCTCTCCTACAATGAGCAGTTCTTC. This codes for CASSLGLSYNEQFF. This chain links TRBV5-1 with TRBJ2-1; D remains unclear. With 4 bases removed from V and 0 bases from J, the gap between germline ends came to 8 bases. Looked up from germline, CDR1 is SGHRS and CDR2 is YFSETQ. The CDR3 runs to 14 residues. The variable domain in full, completed from reference TRBV5-1 and TRBJ2-1, reads KAGVTQTPRYLIKTRGQQVTLSCSPISGHRSVSWYQQTPGQGLQFLFEYFSETQRNKGNFPGRFSGRQFSNSRSEMNVSTLELGDSALYLCASSLGLSYNEQFFGPGTRLTVL.

This clonotype came up many times. The genes are TRBV20-1 and TRBJ2-7, with D unresolved. V was trimmed by 6 bases and J by 0 bases, leaving 9 bases between them. Germline V lookup: CDR1 DFQATT, CDR2 SNEGSKA (reference sequence). CDR3 length equals 12 residues. The CDR3 DNA reads as TGCAGTGCAGCGCTGAACTCCTACGAGCAGTACTTC. This sequence encodes CSAALNSYEQYF.

The table lists this clonotype with many counts. This sequence joins TRBV10-2 and TRBJ2-5; D is perhaps TRBD2 (5 bases). Deletions cut 0 bases from V and 3 bases from J, with 14 bases between. The CDR3 runs to 16 residues. Germline V gene lookup returns CDR1 WSHSY and CDR2 SAAADI. The CDR3 sequence is CASSESLGRGEETQYF. CDR3 bases: TGCGCCAGCAGTGAGTCTTTGGGCCGGGGAGAAGAGACCCAGTACTTC.

The V gene is TRBV29-1, the J gene TRBJ2-3; TRBD1 might be the D (5 bases). CDR1 is SQVTM and CDR2 is ANQGSEA in the germline V gene. V lost 6 bases to trimming and J lost 2 bases, with 15 bases between them. This CDR3 contains 14 residues. CDR3 DNA sequence: TGCAGCGTCCCTCGGGTGGGGCTCACAGATACGCAGTATTTT. Its translation is CSVPRVGLTDTQYF.

This clonotype occurred many times. The V call is TRBV12-3 or TRBV12-4, the J call TRBJ2-1; D perhaps matches TRBD2 (5 bases). There are 13 residues in the CDR3. V was shortened by 5 bases and J by 5 bases, with 10 bases between the two germline ends. The CDR3, as DNA: TGTGCCAGCAGTCCCCTAGCTGACAATGAGCAGTTCTTC. Residues: CASSPLADNEQFF.

The gene calls are TRBV20-1 and TRBJ2-3, with 10 bases lining up with TRBD1. V was clipped by 5 bases and J by 6 bases; unmatched bases: 14. The CDR3 spans 16 residues. Germline CDR1 and CDR2: DFQATT and SNEGSKA (reference sequence). CDR3 DNA: TGCAGTGCTGAGACCACCGACAGGGGGCAAGGCGATACGCAGTATTTT. It encodes CSAETTDRGQGDTQYF.

This clonotype has only a few counts. The chain links TRBV10-3 to TRBJ2-3, with 8 bases that match TRBD2. This CDR3 region has 14 residues. Germline V lookup: CDR1 ENHRY, CDR2 SYGVKD. After removal of 8 bases from V and 0 bases from J, the junction contained 4 bases not matched to a gene. CDR3 in amino acids: CAIRGGASTDTQYF. The CDR3 DNA reads TGTGCCATCCGGGGGGGGGCGAGCACAGATACGCAGTATTTT.

The table lists this clonotype with many counts. The rearrangement links TRBV6-5 to TRBJ2-7, with D maybe TRBD1 (6 bases). Trimming shortened V by 2 bases and J by 4 bases, and 15 bases separated the two germline ends. The CDR3 loop spans 15 amino acids. Germline CDR1 and CDR2: MNHEY and SVGAGI. The DNA of the CDR3 is TGTGCCAGCAGTTACCGATGGCAGGGGCTGTACGAGCAGTACTTC. Encoded protein: CASSYRWQGLYEQYF.

This clonotype came up a few times. The chain uses TRBV15 and TRBJ2-1, with D hard to call. Per germline, CDR1 LNHNV and CDR2 YYDKDF (reference sequence). The CDR3 is made up of 16 amino acids. Trimming shortened V by 0 bases and J by 2 bases, and 11 bases separated the two germline ends. The CDR3 DNA reads TGTGCCACCAGCAGAGATCGGCTGAAGCCCTACAATGAGCAGTTCTTC. Translation gives CATSRDRLKPYNEQFF.

Remarks on this clonotype: This may arise from a read error, as a much more abundant clone is one base away. The chain uses TRBV20-1 and TRBJ1-4; a weak D match, TRBD1 (5 bases). Germline assignment: CDR1 DFQATT and CDR2 SNEGSKA (reference sequence). V was cut by 3 bases and J by 7 bases, with 12 bases left in between. The CDR3 sequence is 13 residues long. CDR3 protein: CSARGQQGEKLFF. The CDR3 DNA reads as TGCAGTGCTAGGGGGCAGCAAGGTGAAAAACTGTTTTTT.